This T cell receptor (beta chain) was retrieved from a study of T-cell memory formation after mild COVID-19. MiXCR, applied by TCRdb to the 5' RACE reads, yields one record per CDR3 protein. Of fewer than 500,000 distinct CDR3 sequences in the sample, around a quarter are singletons; the top ten hold about 12%. V was cut by 6 bases and J by 5 bases, with 12 bases left in between. This CDR3 has 13 amino acids. Germline values: CDR1 SGHVS, CDR2 FNYEAQ. This TCR was sampled from an adult woman who had mild COVID-19 (a few samples of this study predate the infection). Cell type and time point are not known. This chain links TRBV7-6 with TRBJ2-3, with D possibly being TRBD2 (5 bases). The sample was PBMCs or a T cell subset sorted from them (not recorded which). CDR3 nucleotides: TGTGCCAGCAGTGTAGTAGAGGGAGATACGCAGTATTTT. This gives the protein CASSVVEGDTQYF. Full variable domain (outside the CDR3, taken from reference TRBV7-6 and TRBJ2-3): GAGVSQSPRYKVTKRGQDVALRCDPISGHVSLYWYRQALGQGPEFLTYFNYEAQQDKSGLPNDRFSAERPEGSISTLTIQRTEQRDSAMYRCASSVVEGDTQYFGPGTRLTVL.